Described below is a single TCR beta chain sequence and its context. The data were taken from a study of blood T cell repertoires in COVID-19. Study details: Samples came from the United States, Italy and Spain, spanning acute and convalescent COVID-19. Sources were T cells, B-cell-depleted T cells, or PBMCs; the material itself was cDNA or gDNA.

Per the original data handling: Amplifying reference gene primers gave estimates of nucleated cell counts. Generated by immunoSEQ multiplex PCR, the TCRdb table keeps only in-frame clones and is missing some. For V, J and clone size, that table is used; D and trimming come from the DNA. The sample lists 35,000 or so clones, 89% occurring once. With 8 bases removed from V and 4 bases from J, the gap between germline ends came to 13 bases. Per the germline V gene, CDR1 is SGHTA and CDR2 is FQGNSA. The CDR3 extends over 13 amino acids. The source is a human donor in a cohort sampled during active COVID-19. The chain joins TRBV7-2 to TRBJ2-3; D is possibly TRBD2 (6 bases). The sequencing input was peripheral blood. CDR3 sequence (DNA): TGTGCCAGCTGTTGGAGGGTGGCAGATACGCAGTATTTT. Residues: CASCWRVADTQYF.